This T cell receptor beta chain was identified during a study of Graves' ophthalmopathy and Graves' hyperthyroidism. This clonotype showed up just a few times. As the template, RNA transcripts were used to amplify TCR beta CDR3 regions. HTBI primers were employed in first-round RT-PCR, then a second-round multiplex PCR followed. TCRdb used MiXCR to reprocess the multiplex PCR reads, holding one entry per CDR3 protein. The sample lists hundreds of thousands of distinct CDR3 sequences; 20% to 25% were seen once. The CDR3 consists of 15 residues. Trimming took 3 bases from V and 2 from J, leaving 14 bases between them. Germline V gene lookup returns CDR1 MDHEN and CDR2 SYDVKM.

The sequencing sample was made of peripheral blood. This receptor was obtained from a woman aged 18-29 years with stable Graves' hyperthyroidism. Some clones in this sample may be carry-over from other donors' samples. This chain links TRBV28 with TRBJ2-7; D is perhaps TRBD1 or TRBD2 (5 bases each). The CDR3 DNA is TGTGCCAGCAGTTTGGGACCCGAGGGACCCTACGAGCAGTACTTC. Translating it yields CASSLGPEGPYEQYF.